This TCR beta chain was documented in a study of T cells after yellow fever vaccination. Study findings and constraints: High-abundance clonotypes from the bulk population could contaminate FACS-sorted repertoires. Peaking on day 5 versus 15, the secondary response was faster but weaker. Reappearance after the booster was seen for most primary-vaccination clones, at about 95% CD4 and around 88% CD8.

This clonotype appeared a few times. Antigen specificity is unknown. The 5'RACE template-switching step produced TCR cDNA and added a universal primer site and UMIs. TCRdb reanalysed the 5' RACE reads using MiXCR and keeps one entry per CDR3 protein. The table shows approximately 160,000 distinct CDR3 sequences, with roughly a tenth occurring only once. This TCR derives from a young man who received the YFV17D yellow fever vaccine. Source: CD8+ T cells sorted from PBMCs, taken 45 days after the yellow fever booster vaccination.

As DNA, the CDR3 is TGCGCCAGCAGCCACCAGGAGAGCTCCTACGAGCAGTACTTC. Encoded protein: CASSHQESSYEQYF. The chain uses TRBV4-1 and TRBJ2-7, with D uncertain. In germline, CDR1 is MGHRA, CDR2 YSYEKL. The CDR3 runs to 14 residues. V shed 3 bases and J shed 0 bases, with 9 bases lying between them.